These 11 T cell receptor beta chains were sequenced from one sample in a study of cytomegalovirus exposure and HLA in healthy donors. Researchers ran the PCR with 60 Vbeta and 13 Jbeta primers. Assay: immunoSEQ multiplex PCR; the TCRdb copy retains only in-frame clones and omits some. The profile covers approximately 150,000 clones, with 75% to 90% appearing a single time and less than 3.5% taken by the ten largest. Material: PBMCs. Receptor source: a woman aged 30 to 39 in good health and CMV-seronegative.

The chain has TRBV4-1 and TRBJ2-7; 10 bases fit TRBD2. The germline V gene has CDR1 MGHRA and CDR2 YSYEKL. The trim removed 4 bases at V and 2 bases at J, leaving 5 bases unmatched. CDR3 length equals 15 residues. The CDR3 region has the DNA TGCGCCAGCAGCCCCTCCGGACTAGCGGCCTACGAGCAGTACTTC. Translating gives CASSPSGLAAYEQYF.

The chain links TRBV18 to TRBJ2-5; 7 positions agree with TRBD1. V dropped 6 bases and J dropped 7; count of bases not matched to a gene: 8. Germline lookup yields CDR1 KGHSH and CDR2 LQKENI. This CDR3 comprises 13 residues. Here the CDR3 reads CASSRDRDATQYF. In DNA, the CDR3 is TGTGCCAGCTCCCGAGACAGGGACGCGACCCAGTACTTC.

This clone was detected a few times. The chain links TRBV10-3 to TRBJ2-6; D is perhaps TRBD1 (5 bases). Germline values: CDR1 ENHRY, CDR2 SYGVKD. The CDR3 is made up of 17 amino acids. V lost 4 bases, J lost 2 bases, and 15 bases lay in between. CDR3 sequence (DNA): TGTGCCATCAGTGGAGAACAGGCGATCCCTGGGGCCAACGTCCTGACTTTC. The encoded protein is CAISGEQAIPGANVLTF.

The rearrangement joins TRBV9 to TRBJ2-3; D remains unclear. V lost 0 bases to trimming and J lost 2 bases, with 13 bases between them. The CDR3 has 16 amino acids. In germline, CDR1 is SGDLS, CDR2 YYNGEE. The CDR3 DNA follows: TGTGCCAGCAGCGTAGATCACAGTCCTCTCACAGATACGCAGTATTTT. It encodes CASSVDHSPLTDTQYF.

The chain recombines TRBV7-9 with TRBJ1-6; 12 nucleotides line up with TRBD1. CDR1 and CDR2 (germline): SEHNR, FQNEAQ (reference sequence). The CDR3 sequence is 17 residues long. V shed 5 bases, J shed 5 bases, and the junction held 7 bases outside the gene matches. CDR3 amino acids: CASSTGQGARHNSPLHF. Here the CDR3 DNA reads TGTGCCAGCAGCACGGGACAGGGGGCGCGTCATAATTCACCCCTCCACTTT.

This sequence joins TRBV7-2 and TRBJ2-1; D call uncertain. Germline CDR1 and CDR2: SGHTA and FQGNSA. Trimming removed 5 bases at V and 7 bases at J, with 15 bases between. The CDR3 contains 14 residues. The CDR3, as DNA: TGTGCCAGCAGCCCCCCGGATTACGGGAATGAGCAGTTCTTC. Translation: CASSPPDYGNEQFF.

CDR3: CSVGGQNSYNEQFF. The CDR3 DNA is TGCAGCGTTGGGGGACAGAACTCCTACAATGAGCAGTTCTTC. J is TRBJ2-1 and V is TRBV29-1; 7 bases agree with TRBD1. Losses at the gene ends were 4 bases for V and 0 bases for J; bases not matched to a gene: 3. The CDR3 runs 14 residues. Germline V gene lookup returns CDR1 SQVTM and CDR2 ANQGSEA.

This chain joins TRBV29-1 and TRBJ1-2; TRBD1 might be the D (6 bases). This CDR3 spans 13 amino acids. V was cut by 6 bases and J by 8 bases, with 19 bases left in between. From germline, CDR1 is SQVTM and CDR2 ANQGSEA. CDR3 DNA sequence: TGCAGCGTGCCTACAGGGCCCTGGGAGGGCTACACCTTC. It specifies CSVPTGPWEGYTF.

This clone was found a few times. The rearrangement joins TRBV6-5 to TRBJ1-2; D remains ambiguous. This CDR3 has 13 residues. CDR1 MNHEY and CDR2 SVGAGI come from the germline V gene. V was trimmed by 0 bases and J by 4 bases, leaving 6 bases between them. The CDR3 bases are TGTGCCAGCAGTTACTCCCCCTCCTATGGCTACACCTTC. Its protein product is CASSYSPSYGYTF.

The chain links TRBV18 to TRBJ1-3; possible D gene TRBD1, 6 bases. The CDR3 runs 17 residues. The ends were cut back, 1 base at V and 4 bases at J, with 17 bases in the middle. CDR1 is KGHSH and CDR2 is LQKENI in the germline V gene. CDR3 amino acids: CASSPRGTGSSGNTIYF. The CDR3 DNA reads TGTGCCAGCTCACCACGAGGAACAGGGAGCTCAGGAAACACCATATATTTT.

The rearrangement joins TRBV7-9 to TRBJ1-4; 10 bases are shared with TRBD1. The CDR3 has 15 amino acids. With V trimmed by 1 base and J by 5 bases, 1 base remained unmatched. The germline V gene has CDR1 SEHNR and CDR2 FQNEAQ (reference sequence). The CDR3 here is CASSLEGQGNEKLFF. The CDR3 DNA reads TGTGCCAGCAGCTTAGAGGGACAGGGGAATGAAAAACTGTTTTTT.